The clone carrying this T cell receptor beta chain was detected ten times or more. Its matching antigen is unknown. Regarding time point: newly diagnosed GD, antithyroid drugs for less than 3 months. Preparation of the TCR library used RNA extracted from PBMCs. EDTA tubes held roughly 8.1 milliliters of peripheral blood from each patient. The CDR3 extends over 16 amino acids. Trimming cost V 5 bases and J 1 base, with 18 bases left between them. Germline V gives CDR1 SGHAT, CDR2 FQNNGV. The authors built TCR beta libraries using iRepertoire HTBI primers and Arm-PCR of CDR3 regions. TCRdb re-called the multiplex PCR reads with MiXCR, one entry per CDR3 protein. The sample has over 200,000 distinct CDR3 sequences; around 19% are singletons. These data belong to a study of regulatory T cells in long-lasting Graves disease. General study results and limits: Gene preferences differed: TRBV28, TRBJ1-2, TRBJ2-5 in persistent cases.

This receptor was identified in a female donor with Graves disease. The sample in question was peripheral blood mononuclear cells (PBMCs), obtained at new diagnosis, from a patient treated with antithyroid drugs. The rearrangement uses TRBV11-2 and TRBJ2-7; D might be TRBD2 (7 bases). The CDR3 DNA sequence: TGTGCCAGCAGCGGGGGGGGCGGGACGTTTTCCTACGAGCAGTACTTC. Translated: CASSGGGGTFSYEQYF.